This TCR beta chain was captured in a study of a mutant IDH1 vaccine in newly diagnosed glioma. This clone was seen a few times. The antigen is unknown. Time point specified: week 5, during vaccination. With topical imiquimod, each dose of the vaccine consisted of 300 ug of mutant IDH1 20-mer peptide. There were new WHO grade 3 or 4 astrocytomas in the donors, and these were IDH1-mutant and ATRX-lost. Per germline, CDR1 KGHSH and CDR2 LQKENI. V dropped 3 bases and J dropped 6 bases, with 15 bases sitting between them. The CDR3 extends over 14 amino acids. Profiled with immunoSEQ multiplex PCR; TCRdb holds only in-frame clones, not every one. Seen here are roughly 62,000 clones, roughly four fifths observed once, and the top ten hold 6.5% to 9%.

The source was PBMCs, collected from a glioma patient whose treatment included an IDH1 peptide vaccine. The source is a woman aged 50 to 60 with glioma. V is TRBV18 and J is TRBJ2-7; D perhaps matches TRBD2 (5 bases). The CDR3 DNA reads TGTGCCAGCTCACCGGACTTCGTAACACGCGAGCAGTACTTC. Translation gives CASSPDFVTREQYF.